Shown below are 20 T cell receptor beta chains from a single sample sequenced in a study of blood T cells in healthy people across ages. It was with a sample-barcoded 5' primer and a J-beta primer mix that a second PCR of roughly 7 to 12 cycles was run. One entry per CDR3 protein, called by TCRdb with MiXCR from the 5' RACE reads. The table has roughly 1,300,000 distinct CDR3 sequences, 55% to 75% seen once; the top ten hold 6.7%. The specimen sequenced was blood. These receptors were taken from a man between 18 and 29 years old in good health.

This clonotype was counted a few times. The rearrangement uses TRBV6-4 and TRBJ1-1; weak D call: TRBD1 (6 bases). Germline V CDR1 and CDR2: MRHNA, SNTAGT. This CDR3 has 14 residues. V was trimmed by 4 bases and J by 1 base, leaving 10 bases between them. In nucleotides, the CDR3 is TGTGCCAGCAGTGCGCAGGGGAAGAACACTGAAGCTTTCTTT. Residues: CASSAQGKNTEAFF.

The chain carries TRBV6-5 and TRBJ2-4; 9 bases fit TRBD1. The J call is doubtful: the DNA matches TRBJ2-7 better. The CDR3 contains 14 residues. CDR1 MNHEY and CDR2 SVGAGI come from the germline V gene. CDR3 in DNA: TGTGCCAGCAGTTCCGGGACAGGGTGGGACGAGCAGTACTTC. Translation gives CASSSGTGWDEQYF.

This rearrangement joins TRBV28 to TRBJ1-4, with TRBD1 identical over 7 bases. With 8 bases clipped from V and 8 bases from J, the junction kept 17 bases outside the gene matches. The germline V gene encodes CDR1 MDHEN and CDR2 SYDVKM. This CDR3 is 16 amino acids long. CDR3 in DNA: TGTGCCAGCGGGGGCCGGCAGGGGGGAGATAGGGAAAAACTGTTTTTT. Its protein is CASGGRQGGDREKLFF.

The rearrangement joins TRBV7-9 to TRBJ2-3; D is undetermined. V lost 4 bases to trimming and J lost 0 bases, with 11 bases between them. Germline V gene lookup returns CDR1 SEHNR and CDR2 FQNEAQ (reference sequence). The length of the CDR3 is 15 residues. The chain's CDR3 is CASSYPTVSTDTQYF. CDR3 nucleotide sequence: TGTGCCAGCAGCTATCCGACCGTTAGCACAGATACGCAGTATTTT. Supplemented by reference TRBV7-9 and TRBJ2-3, the full variable domain reads DTGVSQNPRHKITKRGQNVTFRCDPISEHNRLYWYRQTLGQGPEFLTYFQNEAQLEKSRLLSDRFSAERPKGSFSTLEIQRTEQGDSAMYLCASSYPTVSTDTQYFGPGTRLTVL.

The CDR3, as DNA: TGCAGTGGAGTGACAGGGTTGGGGGAGCAAGAGACCCAGTACTTC. Protein sequence: CSGVTGLGEQETQYF. The chain joins TRBV20-1 to TRBJ2-5, with 7 positions matching TRBD1. V lost 7 bases to trimming and J lost 2 bases; unmatched junction nucleotides: 13. CDR1 is DFQATT, CDR2 SNEGSKA, per germline (reference sequence). The length of the CDR3 is 15 residues.

This CDR3 is CSAPIGLAGVHREQYF. In DNA form, the CDR3 reads TGCAGTGCCCCTATCGGACTAGCGGGAGTACATCGGGAGCAGTACTTC. The genes are TRBV20-1 and TRBJ2-5; TRBD2 aligns across 13 bases. The CDR3 is 16 residues long. V lost 6 bases, J lost 11 bases, and 18 bases stayed unmatched. From germline, CDR1 is DFQATT and CDR2 SNEGSKA (reference sequence).

V usage is TRBV7-6 and J usage is TRBJ2-5; D possibly uses TRBD1 or TRBD2 (5 bases each). The CDR3 is 14 residues long. Trimming removed 4 bases from V and 7 bases from J, with 16 bases in between. Germline loops: CDR1 SGHVS, CDR2 FNYEAQ. CDR3 DNA sequence: TGTGCCAGCAGCTCTTATCGGGACGGAGGGACCCAGTACTTC. This translates into CASSSYRDGGTQYF.

CDR3 sequence reads: CSARDGWGGETQYF. The DNA of the CDR3 is TGCAGTGCTAGAGATGGCTGGGGAGGAGAGACCCAGTACTTC. The chain recombines TRBV20-1 with TRBJ2-5; D possibly corresponds to TRBD2 (6 bases). Germline V gene lookup returns CDR1 DFQATT and CDR2 SNEGSKA (reference sequence). Deletions cut 0 bases from V and 4 bases from J, with 12 bases between. This CDR3 is 14 amino acids long.

The rearrangement links TRBV5-1 to TRBJ2-1; 8 bases align to TRBD1. The J segment lost 4 bases and the V segment lost 4 bases, leaving 7 bases of the junction unmatched. The CDR3 runs 15 residues. Germline V gene lookup returns CDR1 SGHRS and CDR2 YFSETQ. The CDR3 is CASSRTGTGYNEQFF. CDR3 in DNA: TGCGCCAGCAGCAGGACGGGGACAGGTTACAATGAGCAGTTCTTC.

This chain joins TRBV5-1 and TRBJ2-3; 8 bases match TRBD1. V gave up 5 bases and J gave up 0 bases; unmatched junction bases: 5. Germline V gene lookup returns CDR1 SGHRS and CDR2 YFSETQ. The CDR3 consists of 15 residues. Here the CDR3 DNA reads TGCGCCAGCAGGAGACAGGGGATCAGCACAGATACGCAGTATTTT. Encoded protein: CASRRQGISTDTQYF.

This clonotype is labeled medium-sized (0.01 to 0.1%). The chain is built from TRBV7-9 and TRBJ2-7, with 9 bases identical to TRBD2. Per the germline V gene, CDR1 is SEHNR and CDR2 is FQNEAQ (reference sequence). V trimming: 1 base; J trimming: 6 bases; junction bases outside the gene matches: 4. This CDR3 is built from 14 residues. The DNA of the CDR3 is TGTGCCAGCAGCTTAGGGGGACTAGCTATCGAGCAGTACTTC. This gives the protein CASSLGGLAIEQYF.

This chain joins TRBV5-1 and TRBJ1-1; no clear D gene. CDR1 SGHRS and CDR2 YFSETQ come from the germline V gene. CDR3 size: 15 residues. The V end lost 0 bases, the J end lost 5 bases, and 14 bases lay between the germline ends. In nucleotides, the CDR3 is TGCGCCAGCAGCTTGGGGGCTCAAGGTTCGACTGAAGCTTTCTTT. It yields the protein CASSLGAQGSTEAFF.

This rearrangement joins TRBV12-3 or TRBV12-4 to TRBJ1-2, with D unresolved. This CDR3 contains 16 residues. Deletions cut 1 base from V and 5 bases from J, with 17 bases between. CDR3 loop: CASSLGPARLSYGYTF. The CDR3 coding sequence is TGTGCCAGCAGTTTAGGGCCGGCTCGACTGAGTTATGGCTACACCTTC.

This clonotype has more than one count but fewer than ten. This chain connects TRBV27 to TRBJ1-2, with TRBD1 matching 9 bases. Trimming at V came to 5 bases and at J to 8 bases, leaving 9 bases not matched to a gene. The CDR3 is 14 residues long. The germline CDR1 and CDR2 sequences are MNHEY and SMNVEV (reference sequence). CDR3 nucleotide sequence: TGTGCCAGCAGTCCGCTACCCACAGGGGGCGGCTACACCTTC. As protein: CASSPLPTGGGYTF.

This clonotype was seen more than once but under ten times. V gene TRBV12-3 or TRBV12-4 combines with J gene TRBJ2-3; TRBD1 aligns across 11 bases. This CDR3 is built from 16 residues. Unmatched junction bases numbered 6, after V lost 5 bases and J lost 2 bases. Here the CDR3 DNA reads TGTGCCAGCAGTCTAGGACAGGGGGCCCACACAGATACGCAGTATTTT. It translates to CASSLGQGAHTDTQYF.

CDR3 coding DNA: TGCGCCAGCAGCTTCAAGTCGGAAGAGACCCAGTACTTC. It specifies CASSFKSEETQYF. This chain connects TRBV5-1 to TRBJ2-5; D remains unclear. Germline V gene data show CDR1 as SGHRS and CDR2 as YFSETQ. Trimming stripped 2 bases from V and 3 bases from J, with 8 bases between. The CDR3 has 13 residues.

The V gene is TRBV29-1, the J gene TRBJ2-2; D may match TRBD1 or TRBD2 (7 bases each). V shed 4 bases and J shed 2 bases, with 11 bases lying between them. The CDR3 totals 14 residues. Per the germline V gene, CDR1 is SQVTM and CDR2 is ANQGSEA. CDR3 in DNA: TGCAGCGTTGCCAGGGGGGGTAACACCGGGGAGCTGTTTTTT. Its protein product is CSVARGGNTGELFF.

The sample holds one count of this clonotype. The gene calls are TRBV7-9 and TRBJ2-3; D is ambiguous. CDR3 length: 15 amino acids. The V gene's germline CDR1 is SEHNR and CDR2 FQNEAQ (reference sequence). V lost 1 base to trimming and J lost 3 bases, with 11 bases between them. The CDR3 nucleotides read TGTGCCAGCAGCTTAGTCCGTTTTGGTACAGATACGCAGTATTTT. Its translation: CASSLVRFGTDTQYF. Together with reference TRBV7-9 and TRBJ2-3, the CDR3 gives the full variable domain: DTGVSQNPRHKITKRGQNVTFRCDPISEHNRLYWYRQTLGQGPEFLTYFQNEAQLEKSRLLSDRFSAERPKGSFSTLEIQRTEQGDSAMYLCASSLVRFGTDTQYFGPGTRLTVL.

The chain employs TRBV6-5 and TRBJ1-2; D not resolved. The CDR3 covers 13 residues. Germline CDR1 and CDR2: MNHEY and SVGAGI. V was trimmed by 8 bases and J by 4 bases, leaving 14 bases between them. In DNA form, the CDR3 reads TGTGCCAGCGCGGGTTTATCCCGCTATGGCTACACCTTC. It translates to CASAGLSRYGYTF.

V usage is TRBV6-1 and J usage is TRBJ1-5; perhaps TRBD1 as D (5 bases). The CDR3 is made up of 17 amino acids. Germline V gene data show CDR1 as MNHNS and CDR2 as SASEGT. V lost 7 bases to trimming and J lost 0 bases, with 19 bases between them. This chain's CDR3 is CASIRDGSDYSNQPQHF. In DNA form, the CDR3 reads TGTGCCAGCATTCGGGACGGATCAGACTATAGCAATCAGCCCCAGCATTTT.